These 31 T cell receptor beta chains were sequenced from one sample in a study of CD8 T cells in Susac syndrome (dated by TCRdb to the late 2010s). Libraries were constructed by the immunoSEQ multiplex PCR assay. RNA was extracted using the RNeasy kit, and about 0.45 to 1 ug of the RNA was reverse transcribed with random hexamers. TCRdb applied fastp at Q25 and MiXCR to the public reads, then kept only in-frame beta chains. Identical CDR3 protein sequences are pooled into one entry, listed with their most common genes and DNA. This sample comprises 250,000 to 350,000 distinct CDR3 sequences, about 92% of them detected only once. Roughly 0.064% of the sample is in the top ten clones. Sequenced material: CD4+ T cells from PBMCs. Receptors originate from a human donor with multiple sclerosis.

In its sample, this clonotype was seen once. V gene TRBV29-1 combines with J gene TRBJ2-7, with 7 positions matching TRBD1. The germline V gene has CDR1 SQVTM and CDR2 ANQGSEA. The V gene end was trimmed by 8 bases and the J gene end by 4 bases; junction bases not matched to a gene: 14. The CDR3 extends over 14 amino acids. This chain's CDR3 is CSPGRTGARYEQYF. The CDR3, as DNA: TGCAGCCCCGGAAGAACAGGGGCCCGATACGAGCAGTACTTC.

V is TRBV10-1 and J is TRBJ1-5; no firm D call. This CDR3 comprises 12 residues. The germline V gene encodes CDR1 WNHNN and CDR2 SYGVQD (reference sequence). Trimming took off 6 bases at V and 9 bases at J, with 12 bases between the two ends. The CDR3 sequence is CASSYALRPQHF. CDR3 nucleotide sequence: TGCGCCAGCAGCTACGCCCTTAGGCCCCAGCATTTT.

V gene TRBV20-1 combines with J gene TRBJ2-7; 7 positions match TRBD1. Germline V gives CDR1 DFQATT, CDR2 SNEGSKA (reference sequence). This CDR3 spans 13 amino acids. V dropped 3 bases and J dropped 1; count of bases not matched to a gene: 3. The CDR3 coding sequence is TGCAGTGCTAGGGACAGGATGTCCTACGAGCAGTACTTC. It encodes CSARDRMSYEQYF.

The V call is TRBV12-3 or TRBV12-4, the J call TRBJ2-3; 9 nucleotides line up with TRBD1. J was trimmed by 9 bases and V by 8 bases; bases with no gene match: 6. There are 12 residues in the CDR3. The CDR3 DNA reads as TGTGCCAGCGGCCGGGACAGGGAAACGCAGTATTTT. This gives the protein CASGRDRETQYF.

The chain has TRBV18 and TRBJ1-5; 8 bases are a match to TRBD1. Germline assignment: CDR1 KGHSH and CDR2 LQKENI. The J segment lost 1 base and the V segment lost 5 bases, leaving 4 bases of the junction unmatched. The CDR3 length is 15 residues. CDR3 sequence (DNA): TGTGCCAGCTCAGAAGGGACAGGCAGCAATCAGCCCCAGCATTTT. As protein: CASSEGTGSNQPQHF.

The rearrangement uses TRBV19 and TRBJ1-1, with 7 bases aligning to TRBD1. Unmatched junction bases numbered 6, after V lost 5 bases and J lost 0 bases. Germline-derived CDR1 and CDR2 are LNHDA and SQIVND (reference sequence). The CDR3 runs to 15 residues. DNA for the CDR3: TGTGCCAGTAGTCCCCTAGACAGGGTGAACACTGAAGCTTTCTTT. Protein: CASSPLDRVNTEAFF.

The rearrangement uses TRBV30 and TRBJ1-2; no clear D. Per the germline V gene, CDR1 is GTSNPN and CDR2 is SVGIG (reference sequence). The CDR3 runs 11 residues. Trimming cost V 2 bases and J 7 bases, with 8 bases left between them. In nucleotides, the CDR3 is TGTGCCTGGAGTCCCAGGACTGGCTACACCTTC. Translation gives CAWSPRTGYTF.

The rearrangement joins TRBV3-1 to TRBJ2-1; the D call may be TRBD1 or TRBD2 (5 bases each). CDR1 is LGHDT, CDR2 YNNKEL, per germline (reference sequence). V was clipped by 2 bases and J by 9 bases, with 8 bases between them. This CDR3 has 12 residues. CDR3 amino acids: CASSQPRGEQFF. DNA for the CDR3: TGTGCCAGCAGCCAACCGAGGGGTGAGCAGTTCTTC.

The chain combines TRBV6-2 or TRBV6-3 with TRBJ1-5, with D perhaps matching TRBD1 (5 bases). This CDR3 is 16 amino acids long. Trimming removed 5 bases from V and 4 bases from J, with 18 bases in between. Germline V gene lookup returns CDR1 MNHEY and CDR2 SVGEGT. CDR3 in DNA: TGTGCCAGCAGTACACCGCGGGGCGGAGCAAATCAGCCCCAGCATTTT. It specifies CASSTPRGGANQPQHF.

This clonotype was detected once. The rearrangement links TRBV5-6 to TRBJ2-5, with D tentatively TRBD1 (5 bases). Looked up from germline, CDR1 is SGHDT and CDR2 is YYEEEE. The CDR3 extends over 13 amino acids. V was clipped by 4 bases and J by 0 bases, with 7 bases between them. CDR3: CASSDRYQETQYF. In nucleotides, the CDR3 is TGTGCCAGCAGCGACAGATACCAAGAGACCCAGTACTTC.

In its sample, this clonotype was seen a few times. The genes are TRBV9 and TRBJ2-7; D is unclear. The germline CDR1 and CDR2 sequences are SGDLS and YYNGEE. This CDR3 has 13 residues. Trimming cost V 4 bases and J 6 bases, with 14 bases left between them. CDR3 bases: TGTGCCAGCAGCTTTGATAGGTCCAGCGAGCAGTACTTC. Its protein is CASSFDRSSEQYF.

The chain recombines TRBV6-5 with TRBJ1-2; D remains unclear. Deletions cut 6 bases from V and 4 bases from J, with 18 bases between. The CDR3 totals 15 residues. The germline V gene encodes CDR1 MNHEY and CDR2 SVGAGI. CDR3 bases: TGTGCCAGCAGCCCCCAAGGACTGGGAACCTATGGCTACACCTTC. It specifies CASSPQGLGTYGYTF.

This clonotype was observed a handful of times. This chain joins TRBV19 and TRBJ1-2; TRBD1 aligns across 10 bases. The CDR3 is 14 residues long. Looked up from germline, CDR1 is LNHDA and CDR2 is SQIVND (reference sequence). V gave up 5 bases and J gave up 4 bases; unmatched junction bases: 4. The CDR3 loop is CASSRDRGLYGYTF. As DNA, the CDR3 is TGTGCCAGTAGTCGGGACAGGGGCCTCTATGGCTACACCTTC.

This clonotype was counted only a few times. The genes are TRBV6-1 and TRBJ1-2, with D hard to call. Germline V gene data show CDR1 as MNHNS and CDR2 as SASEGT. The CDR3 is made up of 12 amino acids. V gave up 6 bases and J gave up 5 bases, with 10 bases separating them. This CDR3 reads CASSHQDYGYTF. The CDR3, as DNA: TGTGCCAGCAGCCACCAGGATTATGGCTACACCTTC.

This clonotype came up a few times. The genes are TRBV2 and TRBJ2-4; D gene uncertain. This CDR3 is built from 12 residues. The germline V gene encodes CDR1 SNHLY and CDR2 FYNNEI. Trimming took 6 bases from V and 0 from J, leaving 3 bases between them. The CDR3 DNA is TGTGCCAGCAGACTAGCCAAAAACATTCAGTACTTC. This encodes CASRLAKNIQYF. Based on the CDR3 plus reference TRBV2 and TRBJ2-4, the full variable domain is EPEVTQTPSHQVTQMGQEVILRCVPISNHLYFYWYRQILGQKVEFLVSFYNNEISEKSEIFDDQFSVERPDGSNFTLKIRSTKLEDSAMYFCASRLAKNIQYFGAGTRLSVL.

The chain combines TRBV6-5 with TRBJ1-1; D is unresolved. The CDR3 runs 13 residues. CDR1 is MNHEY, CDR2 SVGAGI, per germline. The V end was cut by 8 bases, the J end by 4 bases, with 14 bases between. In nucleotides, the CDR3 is TGTGCCAGCTTCCCCCCCGGGGTCACTGAAGCTTTCTTT. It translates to CASFPPGVTEAFF.

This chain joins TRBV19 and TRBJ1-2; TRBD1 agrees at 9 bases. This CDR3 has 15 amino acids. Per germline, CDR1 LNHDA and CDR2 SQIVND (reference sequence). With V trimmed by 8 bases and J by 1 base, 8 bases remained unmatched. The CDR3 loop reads CASFRTGGYNYGYTF. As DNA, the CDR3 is TGTGCCAGTTTCCGCACAGGGGGCTATAACTATGGCTACACCTTC.

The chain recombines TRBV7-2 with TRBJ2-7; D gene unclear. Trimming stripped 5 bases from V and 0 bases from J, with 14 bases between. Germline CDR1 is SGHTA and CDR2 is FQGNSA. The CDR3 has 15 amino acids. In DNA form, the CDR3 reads TGTGCCAGCAGCCCGACGGCCACAAGCTCCTACGAGCAGTACTTC. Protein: CASSPTATSSYEQYF.

The CDR3 region has the DNA TGTGCCAGCAGTGAATTGAGGACGGTGGGACAAGAGACCCAGTACTTC. Its protein product is CASSELRTVGQETQYF. The chain carries TRBV25-1 and TRBJ2-5; D is unclear. The V gene's germline CDR1 is MGHDK and CDR2 SYGVNS. Trimming pared 1 base from V and 2 bases from J, leaving 14 bases between. This CDR3 contains 16 residues.

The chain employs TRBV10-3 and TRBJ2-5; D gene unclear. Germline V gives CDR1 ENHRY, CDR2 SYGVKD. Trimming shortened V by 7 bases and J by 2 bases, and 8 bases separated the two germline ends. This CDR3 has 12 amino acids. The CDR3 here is CAITQVQETQYF. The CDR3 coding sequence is TGTGCCATCACCCAGGTACAAGAGACCCAGTACTTC.

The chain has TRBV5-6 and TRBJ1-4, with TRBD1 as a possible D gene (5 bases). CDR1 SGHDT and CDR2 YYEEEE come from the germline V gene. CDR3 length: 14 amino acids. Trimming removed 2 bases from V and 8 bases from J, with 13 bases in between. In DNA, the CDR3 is TGTGCCAGCAGCTTCCCGGGGACGGGAGAAAAACTGTTTTTT. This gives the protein CASSFPGTGEKLFF.

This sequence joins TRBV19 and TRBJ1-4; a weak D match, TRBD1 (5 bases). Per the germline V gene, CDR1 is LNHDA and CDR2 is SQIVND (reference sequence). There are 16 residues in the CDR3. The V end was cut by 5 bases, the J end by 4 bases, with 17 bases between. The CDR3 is CASSSLLTESNEKLFF. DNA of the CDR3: TGTGCCAGTAGTTCACTATTGACAGAGAGTAATGAAAAACTGTTTTTT.

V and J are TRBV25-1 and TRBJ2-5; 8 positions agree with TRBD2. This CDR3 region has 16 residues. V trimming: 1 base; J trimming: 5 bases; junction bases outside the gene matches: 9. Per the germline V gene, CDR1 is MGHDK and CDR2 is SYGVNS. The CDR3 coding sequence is TGTGCCAGCAGTGAATTGGGAGCGGGAGTGGGTGAGACCCAGTACTTC. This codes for CASSELGAGVGETQYF.

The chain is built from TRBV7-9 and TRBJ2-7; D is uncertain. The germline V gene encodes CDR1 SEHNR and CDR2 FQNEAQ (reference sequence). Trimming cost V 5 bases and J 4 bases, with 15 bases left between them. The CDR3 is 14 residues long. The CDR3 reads CASSASGNPYEQYF. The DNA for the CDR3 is TGTGCCAGCAGCGCCTCCGGAAACCCTTACGAGCAGTACTTC.

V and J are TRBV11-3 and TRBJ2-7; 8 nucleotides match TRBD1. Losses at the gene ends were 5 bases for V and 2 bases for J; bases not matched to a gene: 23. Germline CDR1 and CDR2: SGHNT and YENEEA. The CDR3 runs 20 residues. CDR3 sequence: CASSPITASAGQGSPYEQYF. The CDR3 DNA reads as TGTGCCAGCAGCCCAATTACCGCCTCTGCCGGACAGGGATCCCCCTACGAGCAGTACTTC.

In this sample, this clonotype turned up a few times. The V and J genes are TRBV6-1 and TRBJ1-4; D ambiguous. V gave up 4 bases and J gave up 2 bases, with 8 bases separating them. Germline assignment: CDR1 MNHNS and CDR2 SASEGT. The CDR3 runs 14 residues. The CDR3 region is CASSGEATNEKLFF. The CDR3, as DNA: TGTGCCAGCAGTGGTGAAGCCACTAATGAAAAACTGTTTTTT.

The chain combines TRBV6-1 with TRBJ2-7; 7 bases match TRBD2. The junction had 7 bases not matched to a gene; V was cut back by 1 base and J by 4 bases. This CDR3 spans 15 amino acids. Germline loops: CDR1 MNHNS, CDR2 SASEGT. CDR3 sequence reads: CASSEGTSIPYEQYF. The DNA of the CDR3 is TGTGCCAGCAGTGAAGGGACTAGTATCCCTTACGAGCAGTACTTC.

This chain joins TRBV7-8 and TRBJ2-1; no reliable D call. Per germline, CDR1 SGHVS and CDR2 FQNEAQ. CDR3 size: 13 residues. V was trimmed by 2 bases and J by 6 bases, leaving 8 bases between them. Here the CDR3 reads CASSLKVSNEQFF. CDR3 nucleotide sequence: TGTGCCAGCAGCTTAAAGGTTAGCAATGAGCAGTTCTTC.

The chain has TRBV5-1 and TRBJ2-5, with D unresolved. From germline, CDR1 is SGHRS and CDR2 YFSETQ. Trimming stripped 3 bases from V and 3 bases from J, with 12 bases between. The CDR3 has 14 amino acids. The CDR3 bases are TGCGCCAGCAGCTGGCTCACTGAGAAAGAGACCCAGTACTTC. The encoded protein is CASSWLTEKETQYF.

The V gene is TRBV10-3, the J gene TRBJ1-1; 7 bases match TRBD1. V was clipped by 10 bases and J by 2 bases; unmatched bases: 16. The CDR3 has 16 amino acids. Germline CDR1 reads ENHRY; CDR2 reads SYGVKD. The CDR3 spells CATNFNAGQFNTEAFF. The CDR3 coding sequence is TGTGCCACCAACTTCAACGCGGGACAGTTTAACACTGAAGCTTTCTTT.

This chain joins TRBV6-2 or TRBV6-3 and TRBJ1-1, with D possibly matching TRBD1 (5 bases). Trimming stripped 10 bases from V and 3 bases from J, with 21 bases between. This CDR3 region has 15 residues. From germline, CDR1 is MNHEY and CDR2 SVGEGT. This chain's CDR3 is CATTDRGPGDTEAFF. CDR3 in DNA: TGTGCCACGACGGACCGAGGACCGGGGGACACTGAAGCTTTCTTT.